Presented here are 6 T cell receptor beta chains from one specimen sequenced in a study of blood T cell repertoires in COVID-19. Only in-frame clones appear in the TCRdb table, and some are missing; sequencing was by immunoSEQ multiplex PCR. Counted here are 98,000 or so clones, about 88% occurring once; the ten biggest clones make up 2% to 3%. Sequences were obtained from peripheral blood. The receptor source for this set is a human donor in a cohort sampled during active COVID-19.

The chain joins TRBV6-5 to TRBJ2-7, with a tentative D call TRBD1 (5 bases). The CDR3 has 13 amino acids. Per the germline V gene, CDR1 is MNHEY and CDR2 is SVGAGI. V was trimmed by 7 bases and J by 6 bases, leaving 16 bases between them. The CDR3 sequence is CASIPGQFGEQYF. The CDR3 nucleotides read TGTGCCAGCATCCCAGGGCAGTTCGGCGAGCAGTACTTC.

This chain joins TRBV28 and TRBJ2-5; tentative D call: TRBD2 (7 bases). Germline V gives CDR1 MDHEN, CDR2 SYDVKM. V was shortened by 2 bases and J by 1 base, with 8 bases between the two germline ends. The CDR3 runs to 14 residues. The chain's CDR3 is CASSLAGAQETQYF. The CDR3 region has the DNA TGTGCCAGCAGTTTAGCGGGGGCCCAAGAGACCCAGTACTTC.

The chain employs TRBV7-9 and TRBJ1-2; 9 bases are a match to TRBD1. CDR1 and CDR2 (germline): SEHNR, FQNEAQ (reference sequence). The CDR3 is 13 amino acids. V was clipped by 11 bases and J by 4 bases; unmatched bases: 8. The CDR3 sequence is CAGYGQGSYGYTF. CDR3 sequence (DNA): TGTGCCGGGTACGGACAGGGGTCCTATGGCTACACCTTC. Full variable domain (rest looked up from reference TRBV7-9 and TRBJ1-2): DTGVSQNPRHKITKRGQNVTFRCDPISEHNRLYWYRQTLGQGPEFLTYFQNEAQLEKSRLLSDRFSAERPKGSFSTLEIQRTEQGDSAMYLCAGYGQGSYGYTFGSGTRLTVV.

The chain carries TRBV2 and TRBJ2-1; TRBD2 aligns across 10 bases. CDR3 length: 15 amino acids. The junction had 12 bases not matched to a gene; V was cut back by 8 bases and J by 8 bases. Germline V gene lookup returns CDR1 SNHLY and CDR2 FYNNEI. The CDR3 bases are TGTGCCAGCCGCCCTCCTAGCGGGAGTCTTGATGAGCAGTTCTTC. Its translation is CASRPPSGSLDEQFF.

A single count supports this clone. The rearrangement uses TRBV10-1 and TRBJ1-1; D is perhaps TRBD1 (6 bases). V lost 2 bases and J 11 bases, leaving 15 bases between the germline ends. Per the germline V gene, CDR1 is WNHNN and CDR2 is SYGVQD (reference sequence). This CDR3 comprises 13 residues. The CDR3 loop is CASSENLGGRAFF. DNA of the CDR3: TGCGCCAGCAGTGAGAATTTAGGGGGTCGCGCTTTCTTT.

This chain links TRBV3-1 (or the pseudogene TRBV3-2) with TRBJ2-5; 13 positions agree with TRBD2. Germline values: CDR1 LGHDT, CDR2 YNNKEL (reference sequence). The CDR3 is 18 residues long. V gave up 1 base and J gave up 3 bases; unmatched junction bases: 8. The DNA of the CDR3 is TGTGCCAGCAGCCAAGGACTAGCGGGGGGTGGGGCGGAAGAGACCCAGTACTTC. Protein sequence: CASSQGLAGGGAEETQYF.